The sequence of this T cell receptor (beta chain) was determined in a study of blood T cell repertoires in COVID-19. Study information: T cells, B-cell-depleted T cells, or PBMCs provided the cDNA or gDNA that served as material.

With 1 base removed from V and 6 bases from J, the gap between germline ends came to 14 bases. CDR1 and CDR2 (germline): KGHDR, SFDVKD. The CDR3 extends over 16 amino acids. In the study's own analysis: Using reference gene primer amplification, nucleated cell counts were estimated. Method: immunoSEQ multiplex PCR; TCRdb's copy keeps in-frame clones and lacks some. V and J calls plus clone size are reproduced from that table; the DNA served to infer D and trimming. The table includes about 250,000 clones, around 86% detected once. Recovered participants had two consecutive negative NP/OP PCR tests, healthcare professional clearance, or symptom resolution.

Sequencing was done on a sample of PBMCs or T cells enriched from blood (not recorded which). The rearrangement joins TRBV24-1 to TRBJ2-2; a possible D gene is TRBD1 (6 bases). The receptor was derived from a middle-aged man who had recovered from COVID-19. The CDR3 DNA reads TGTGCCACCAGTGATTTAACCCAGGGGTACTCCGGGGAGCTGTTTTTT. Its translation is CATSDLTQGYSGELFF.